The 30 T cell receptor beta chains below come from one sample, sequenced in a study of vaccination and CD4 T cells after COVID-19 (dated by TCRdb to the early 2020s). The library came from PCR. Instrument on record: Illumina iSeq 100. At the Johns Hopkins FTIC core, DNA from the cultured CD4+ T cells underwent TCR sequencing with the Oncomine TCR Beta short-read assay. TCRdb cleaned the public reads at Q25 with fastp, built clones with MiXCR and kept in-frame beta chains. Identical CDR3 proteins give one entry, which carries the most common genes and DNA. The sample includes fewer than 20,000 distinct CDR3 sequences, with roughly two fifths observed a single time. The ten largest clones represent about 3.5% of the sample. The meaning of the sample's treatment or condition label: approximately 10-day PBMC culture with coronavirus spike peptide pools or control peptides (ViraFEST assay). Which antigens these TCRs recognize remains unknown.

Specimen: CD4+ T cells from blood, cultured in vitro. Receptors originate from a human donor who had recovered from COVID-19.

The V call is TRBV6-4, the J call TRBJ2-3, with D uncertain. This CDR3 region has 14 residues. Germline V CDR1 and CDR2: MRHNA, SNTAGT. V lost 6 bases to trimming and J lost 2 bases, with 12 bases between them. This chain's CDR3 is CASSNGPDTDTQYF. The DNA of the CDR3 is TGTGCCAGCAGCAACGGACCGGACACAGATACGCAGTATTTT.

This clonotype was seen just once. The rearrangement uses TRBV29-1 and TRBJ2-7; 11 positions agree with TRBD2. V lost 7 bases, J lost 5 bases, and 7 bases stayed unmatched. This CDR3 contains 13 residues. Germline CDR1 and CDR2: SQVTM and ANQGSEA. In nucleotides, the CDR3 is TGCAGCGGCCGAACTAGCGGGAGCGACGAGCAGTACTTC. Translating it yields CSGRTSGSDEQYF.

V usage is TRBV6-1 and J usage is TRBJ2-3; 9 nucleotides align to TRBD2. V trimming: 6 bases; J trimming: 2 bases; junction bases outside the gene matches: 3. CDR1 is MNHNS and CDR2 is SASEGT in the germline V gene. The length of the CDR3 is 14 residues. The CDR3: CASRRTSATDTQYF. In nucleotides, the CDR3 is TGTGCCAGCAGAAGGACTAGCGCCACAGATACGCAGTATTTT.

V usage is TRBV11-2 and J usage is TRBJ2-7; tentatively, D is TRBD1 or TRBD2 (5 bases each). The CDR3 is made up of 11 amino acids. Per germline, CDR1 SGHAT and CDR2 FQNNGV. Trimming shortened V by 4 bases and J by 9 bases, and 10 bases separated the two germline ends. The CDR3 DNA reads TGTGCCAGCAGCTCGACTGGGGGGCAGTACTTC. Translation gives CASSSTGGQYF.

The V call is TRBV7-9, the J call TRBJ2-5; 10 bases map to TRBD2. Trimming removed 8 bases from V and 5 bases from J; junction bases left unmatched: 11. CDR1 is SEHNR and CDR2 is FQNEAQ in the germline V gene (reference sequence). The CDR3 is 15 amino acids. Written as DNA, the CDR3 is TGTGCCAGCGGACCCGGGACTAGCGACCTGGAGACCCAGTACTTC. Protein product: CASGPGTSDLETQYF.

This clonotype was counted a few times. The chain uses TRBV7-9 and TRBJ1-2, with D tentatively TRBD1 (5 bases). This CDR3 region has 15 residues. V lost 5 bases and J lost 0, with 13 bases in between. CDR1 is SEHNR and CDR2 is FQNEAQ in the germline V gene (reference sequence). In DNA, the CDR3 is TGTGCCAGCAGCCCGACAGAAAAGCCTAACTATGGCTACACCTTC. This translates into CASSPTEKPNYGYTF.

As regards this clonotype: An end of the junction does not agree with germline; a read error may underlie this. This chain links TRBV6-1 with TRBJ1-6, with D uncertain. CDR1 and CDR2 from the germline V gene are MNHNS and SASEGT. CDR3 length: 15 amino acids. CDR3 sequence: CTSSPLFSYNSPLHF. The CDR3 DNA sequence: TGTACCAGCAGTCCGCTTTTCTCCTATAATTCACCCCTCCACTTT.

The chain is built from TRBV15 and TRBJ2-1; 15 bases line up with TRBD2. V gave up 4 bases and J gave up 2 bases; unmatched junction bases: 9. This CDR3 is built from 19 residues. CDR1 LNHNV and CDR2 YYDKDF come from the germline V gene (reference sequence). The CDR3 region is CATSNGGTSGRSPYNEQFF. The CDR3 DNA reads TGTGCCACCAGCAACGGAGGGACTAGCGGGAGGTCCCCCTACAATGAGCAGTTCTTC.

The rearrangement uses TRBV7-9 and TRBJ1-2; 8 bases fit TRBD1. The germline gives CDR1 SEHNR, CDR2 FQNEAQ (reference sequence). Losses at the gene ends were 8 bases for V and 7 bases for J; bases not matched to a gene: 12. The CDR3 spans 14 residues. The CDR3 sequence: CASQSGQGAVGYTF. Written as DNA, the CDR3 is TGTGCCAGCCAATCGGGGCAGGGGGCAGTTGGCTACACCTTC.

This clonotype was recorded a few times. The V call is TRBV20-1, the J call TRBJ2-3; the match to TRBD2 covers 9 bases. The CDR3 contains 16 residues. After removal of 2 bases from V and 3 bases from J, the junction contained 9 bases not matched to a gene. The germline gives CDR1 DFQATT, CDR2 SNEGSKA (reference sequence). CDR3 coding DNA: TGCAGTGCTAGAATGCGGGAGGGCCGATTGACAGATACGCAGTATTTT. As protein: CSARMREGRLTDTQYF.

This clonotype has more than one count but fewer than ten. The V call is TRBV4-1, the J call TRBJ1-2; 12 positions match TRBD1. The CDR3 is 19 residues long. CDR1 is MGHRA, CDR2 YSYEKL, per germline. Trimming removed 6 bases from V and 7 bases from J; junction bases left unmatched: 21. The CDR3 DNA is TGCGCCAGCAGAGTCCTGGGGGACAGGGGGCGCATCGGGTCGAGTGGCTACACCTTC. It codes for CASRVLGDRGRIGSSGYTF.

V usage is TRBV6-1 and J usage is TRBJ2-2, with 8 bases lining up with TRBD1. CDR3 size: 15 residues. V was pared by 10 bases and J by 5 bases, with 12 bases of the junction left unmatched. Germline-derived CDR1 and CDR2 are MNHNS and SASEGT. CDR3 bases: TGTGCCACCTCCCCAGGGGGCGCAGGGACCGGGGAGCTGTTTTTT. Amino acids: CATSPGGAGTGELFF.

The gene calls are TRBV20-1 and TRBJ2-5, with unresolved D. This CDR3 is 13 amino acids long. The germline V gene encodes CDR1 DFQATT and CDR2 SNEGSKA (reference sequence). Trimming took off 3 bases at V and 1 base at J, with 9 bases between the two ends. CDR3 protein: CSARETGQETQYF. DNA for the CDR3: TGCAGTGCTAGGGAAACTGGCCAAGAGACCCAGTACTTC.

J is TRBJ1-1 and V is TRBV11-3; D uncertain. Germline V CDR1 and CDR2: SGHNT, YENEEA. V was clipped by 4 bases and J by 3 bases, with 9 bases between them. The CDR3 extends over 13 amino acids. The CDR3 protein is CASSSGQDTEAFF. CDR3 in DNA: TGTGCCAGCAGCTCCGGGCAGGACACTGAAGCTTTCTTT.

This clonotype was counted a few times. The chain has TRBV5-4 and TRBJ2-3; 7 bases map to TRBD2. The CDR3 is made up of 15 amino acids. Germline V gene lookup returns CDR1 SGHNT and CDR2 YYREEE (reference sequence). Trimming removed 4 bases from V and 3 bases from J; junction bases left unmatched: 8. For the CDR3, the DNA is TGTGCCAGCAGCCTCGCTAGCGGTTTTACAGATACGCAGTATTTT. Translating it yields CASSLASGFTDTQYF.

This chain joins TRBV20-1 and TRBJ1-2; TRBD1 might be the D (5 bases). V was trimmed by 0 bases and J by 2 bases, leaving 19 bases between them. The CDR3 totals 17 residues. CDR1 and CDR2 from the germline V gene are DFQATT and SNEGSKA (reference sequence). The CDR3 spells CSARERTAGTGNYGYTF. The CDR3 bases are TGCAGTGCTAGAGAGCGTACGGCGGGGACGGGGAACTATGGCTACACCTTC.

The rearrangement joins TRBV30 to TRBJ2-7; D may be TRBD2 (5 bases). Germline loops: CDR1 GTSNPN, CDR2 SVGIG (reference sequence). Deletions cut 2 bases from V and 12 bases from J, with 17 bases between. The CDR3 covers 12 residues. The CDR3 loop is CAWSTPRVNMYF. The DNA for the CDR3 is TGTGCCTGGAGTACCCCGAGGGTTAATATGTACTTC.

This sequence joins TRBV20-1 and TRBJ2-2; 11 bases agree with TRBD2. The CDR3 consists of 14 residues. Looked up from germline, CDR1 is DFQATT and CDR2 is SNEGSKA (reference sequence). With 4 bases clipped from V and 9 bases from J, the junction kept 7 bases outside the gene matches. The CDR3 DNA follows: TGCAGTGCTACTAGCGGGGGGTATGATAGGGAGCTGTTTTTT. It specifies CSATSGGYDRELFF.

Of note for this clonotype: Mismatch with germline at one junction end may stem from a read error. This chain uses TRBV19 with TRBJ2-2; weak D call: TRBD1 (6 bases). This CDR3 is 15 amino acids long. Germline CDR1 LNHDA, CDR2 SQIVND (reference sequence). As DNA, the CDR3 is TGTGCCAGTAGTCTAGACAGGCCGAACACCGGGGAGCTGTTTTTT. Its translation: CASSLDRPNTGELFF.

The chain couples TRBV12-3 or TRBV12-4 to TRBJ1-3; a possible D gene is TRBD1 (6 bases). V lost 6 bases, J lost 2 bases, and 14 bases lay in between. This CDR3 is built from 15 residues. The DNA of the CDR3 is TGTGCCAGCAGCGAACAGGGTGGCGCTGGAAACACCATATATTTT. It yields the protein CASSEQGGAGNTIYF.

The V call is TRBV5-3, the J call TRBJ1-5, with 8 bases aligning to TRBD1. TRBV5-3 is recorded as an ORF, its role being uncertain. The CDR3 sequence is 14 residues long. V was clipped by 5 bases and J by 6 bases; unmatched bases: 7. The CDR3 spells CARRDGQGIQPQHF. DNA for the CDR3: TGTGCCAGAAGAGATGGACAGGGAATTCAGCCCCAGCATTTT.

This clonotype was seen a handful of times. V is TRBV20-1 and J is TRBJ1-2; D remains unclear. V was cut by 6 bases and J by 8 bases, with 16 bases left in between. The CDR3 is made up of 12 amino acids. The germline CDR1 and CDR2 sequences are DFQATT and SNEGSKA (reference sequence). CDR3 sequence: CSAWTGFGGYTF. The CDR3 coding sequence is TGCAGTGCGTGGACGGGGTTCGGCGGCTACACCTTC.

The rearrangement uses TRBV7-9 and TRBJ1-2, with D possibly TRBD1 on 5 matching bases. In germline, CDR1 is SEHNR, CDR2 FQNEAQ (reference sequence). CDR3 length equals 15 residues. V was trimmed by 1 base and J by 5 bases, leaving 14 bases between them. The CDR3: CASSLVSGAWYGYTF. For the CDR3, the DNA is TGTGCCAGCAGCTTAGTATCCGGGGCTTGGTATGGCTACACCTTC. Together with reference TRBV7-9 and TRBJ1-2, the CDR3 gives the full variable domain: DTGVSQNPRHKITKRGQNVTFRCDPISEHNRLYWYRQTLGQGPEFLTYFQNEAQLEKSRLLSDRFSAERPKGSFSTLEIQRTEQGDSAMYLCASSLVSGAWYGYTFGSGTRLTVV.

The rearrangement links TRBV4-1 to TRBJ2-1; TRBD2 matches at 10 bases. This CDR3 is 15 amino acids long. Germline loops: CDR1 MGHRA, CDR2 YSYEKL. V trimming: 4 bases; J trimming: 0 bases; junction bases outside the gene matches: 0. The DNA of the CDR3 is TGCGCCAGCAGCCGGACTAGCGGCTCCTACAATGAGCAGTTCTTC. The encoded protein is CASSRTSGSYNEQFF.

The chain joins TRBV6-1 to TRBJ1-1, with D perhaps matching TRBD1 (5 bases). CDR1 is MNHNS and CDR2 is SASEGT in the germline V gene. This CDR3 has 15 residues. The V end was cut by 1 base, the J end by 5 bases, with 14 bases between. CDR3 region: CASSEGLGRVTEAFF. CDR3 nucleotide sequence: TGTGCCAGCAGTGAAGGGCTCGGCAGGGTAACTGAAGCTTTCTTT.

This chain joins TRBV5-4 and TRBJ2-7; 7 positions agree with TRBD1. The CDR3 extends over 14 amino acids. Germline V gene sequence: CDR1 SGHNT, CDR2 YYREEE (reference sequence). V shed 4 bases, J shed 3 bases, and the junction held 7 bases outside the gene matches. This chain's CDR3 is CASSLRQGNYEQYF. In nucleotides, the CDR3 is TGTGCCAGCAGCCTAAGACAGGGTAACTACGAGCAGTACTTC.

V usage is TRBV28 and J usage is TRBJ1-4; D might be TRBD1 (5 bases). The CDR3 runs 12 residues. Germline V gene lookup returns CDR1 MDHEN and CDR2 SYDVKM. V was trimmed by 5 bases and J by 8 bases, leaving 9 bases between them. The CDR3 DNA reads TGTGCCAGCAGTCCCGCAGGGGAAAAACTGTTTTTT. This sequence encodes CASSPAGEKLFF.

The chain recombines TRBV28 with TRBJ1-2, with a tentative D call TRBD1 (5 bases). Germline V gene sequence: CDR1 MDHEN, CDR2 SYDVKM. The germline V and J ends were trimmed by 7 bases and 1 base, with 13 bases remaining between them. The CDR3 extends over 14 amino acids. CDR3 sequence reads: CASIRAELNYGYTF. CDR3 nucleotides: TGTGCCAGCATCAGGGCAGAACTTAACTATGGCTACACCTTC.

This clonotype appeared a few times. The rearrangement uses TRBV6-2 or TRBV6-3 and TRBJ1-1; tentatively, D is TRBD1 (6 bases). The CDR3 sequence is 14 residues long. Germline V CDR1 and CDR2: MNHEY, SVGEGT. V lost 11 bases, J lost 1 base, and 17 bases lay in between. As DNA, the CDR3 is TGTGCCGCCCGGAGGGGGGGCTCGAACACTGAAGCTTTCTTT. Protein product: CAARRGGSNTEAFF.

The V call is TRBV28, the J call TRBJ2-5, with TRBD1 matching 9 bases. The CDR3 is made up of 15 amino acids. The germline V gene encodes CDR1 MDHEN and CDR2 SYDVKM. After removal of 7 bases from V and 5 bases from J, the junction contained 11 bases not matched to a gene. The CDR3 DNA sequence: TGTGCCAGCACCAAGACCGGGACAGGGCAGGAGACCCAGTACTTC. Residues: CASTKTGTGQETQYF.